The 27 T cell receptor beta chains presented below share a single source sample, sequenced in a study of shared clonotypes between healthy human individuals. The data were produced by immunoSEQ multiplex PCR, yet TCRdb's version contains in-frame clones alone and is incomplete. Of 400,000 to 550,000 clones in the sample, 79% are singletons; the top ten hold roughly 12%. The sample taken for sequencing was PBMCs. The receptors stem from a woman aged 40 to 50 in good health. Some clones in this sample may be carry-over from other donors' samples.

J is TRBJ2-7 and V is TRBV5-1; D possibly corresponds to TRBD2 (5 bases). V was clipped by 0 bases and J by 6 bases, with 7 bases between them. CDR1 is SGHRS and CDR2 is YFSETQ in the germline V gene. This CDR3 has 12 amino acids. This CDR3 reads CASSLEEGEQYF. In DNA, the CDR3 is TGCGCCAGCAGCTTGGAAGAGGGCGAGCAGTACTTC.

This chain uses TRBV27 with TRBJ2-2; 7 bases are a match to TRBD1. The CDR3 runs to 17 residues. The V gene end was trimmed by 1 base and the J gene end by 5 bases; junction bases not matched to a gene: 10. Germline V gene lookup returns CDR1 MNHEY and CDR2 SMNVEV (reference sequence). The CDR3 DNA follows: TGTGCCAGCAGTTTATATGGTTGGGCAGGGGGTACCGGGGAGCTGTTTTTT. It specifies CASSLYGWAGGTGELFF.

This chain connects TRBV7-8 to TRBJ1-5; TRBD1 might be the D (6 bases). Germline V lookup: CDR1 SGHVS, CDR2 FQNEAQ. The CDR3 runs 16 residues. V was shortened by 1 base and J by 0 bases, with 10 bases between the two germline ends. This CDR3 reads CASSLEWGLSNQPQHF. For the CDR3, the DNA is TGTGCCAGCAGCTTAGAGTGGGGGCTTAGCAATCAGCCCCAGCATTTT.

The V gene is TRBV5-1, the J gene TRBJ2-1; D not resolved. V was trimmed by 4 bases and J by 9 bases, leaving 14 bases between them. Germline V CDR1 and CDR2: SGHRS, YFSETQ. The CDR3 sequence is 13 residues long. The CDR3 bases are TGCGCCAGCAGCCCCCTCTCGCCGAGTGAGCAGTTCTTC. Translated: CASSPLSPSEQFF.

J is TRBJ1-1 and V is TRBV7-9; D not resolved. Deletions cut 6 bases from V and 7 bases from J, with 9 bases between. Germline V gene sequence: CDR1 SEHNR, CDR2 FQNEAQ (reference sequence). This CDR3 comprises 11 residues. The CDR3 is CASRSGGEAFF. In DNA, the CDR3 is TGTGCCAGCAGATCGGGCGGTGAAGCTTTCTTT.

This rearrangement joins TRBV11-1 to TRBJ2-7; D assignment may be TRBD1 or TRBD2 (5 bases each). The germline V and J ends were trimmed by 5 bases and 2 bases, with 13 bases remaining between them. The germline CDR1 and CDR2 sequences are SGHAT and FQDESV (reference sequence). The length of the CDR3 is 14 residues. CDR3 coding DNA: TGTGCCAGCAGCACAACCGGGACCACCTACGAGCAGTACTTC. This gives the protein CASSTTGTTYEQYF.

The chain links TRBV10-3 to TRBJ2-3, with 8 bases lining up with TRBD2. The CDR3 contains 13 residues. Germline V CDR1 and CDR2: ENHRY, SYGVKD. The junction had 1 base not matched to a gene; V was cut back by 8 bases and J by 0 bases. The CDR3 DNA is TGTGCCATCGCTAGCGGGAGCACAGATACGCAGTATTTT. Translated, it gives CAIASGSTDTQYF.

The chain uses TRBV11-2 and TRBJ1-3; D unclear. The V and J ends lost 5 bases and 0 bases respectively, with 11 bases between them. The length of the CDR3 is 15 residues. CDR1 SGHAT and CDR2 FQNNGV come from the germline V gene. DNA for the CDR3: TGTGCCAGCAGCACACGACCGTACTCTGGAAACACCATATATTTT. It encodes CASSTRPYSGNTIYF.

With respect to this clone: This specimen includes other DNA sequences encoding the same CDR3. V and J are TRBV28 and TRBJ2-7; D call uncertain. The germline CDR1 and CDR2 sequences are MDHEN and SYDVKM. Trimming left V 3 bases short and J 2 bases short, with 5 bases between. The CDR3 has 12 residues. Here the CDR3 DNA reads TGTGCCAGCAGTTTCACACCCTACGAGCAGTACTTC. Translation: CASSFTPYEQYF.

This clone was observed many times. CDR3 bases: TGTGCCAGCAGCCGAATTTATAGCGGCACAGATACGCAGTATTTT. Its translation: CASSRIYSGTDTQYF. V is TRBV5-4 and J is TRBJ2-3, with D perhaps TRBD2 (5 bases). Per germline, CDR1 SGHNT and CDR2 YYREEE (reference sequence). This CDR3 is 15 amino acids long. Between the trimmed V and J ends, which lost 4 bases and 1 base, there was a span of 13 bases. Filled out from reference TRBV5-4 and TRBJ2-3, the complete variable domain reads ETGVTQSPTHLIKTRGQQVTLRCSSQSGHNTVSWYQQALGQGPQFIFQYYREEENGRGNFPPRFSGLQFPNYSSELNVNALELDDSALYLCASSRIYSGTDTQYFGPGTRLTVL.

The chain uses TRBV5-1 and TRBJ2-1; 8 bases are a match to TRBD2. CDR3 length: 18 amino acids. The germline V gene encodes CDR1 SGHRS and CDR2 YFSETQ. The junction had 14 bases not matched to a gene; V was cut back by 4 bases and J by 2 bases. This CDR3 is CASSQREGGTTAYNEQFF. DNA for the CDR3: TGCGCCAGCAGCCAACGGGAGGGCGGGACCACCGCCTACAATGAGCAGTTCTTC.

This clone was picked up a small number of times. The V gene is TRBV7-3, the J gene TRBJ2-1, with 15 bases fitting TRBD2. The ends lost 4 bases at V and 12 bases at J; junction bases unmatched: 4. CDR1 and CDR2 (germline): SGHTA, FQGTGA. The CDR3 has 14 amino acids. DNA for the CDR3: TGTGCCAGCAGCTCCGGACTAGCGGGAGGGTGGCAGTTCTTC. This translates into CASSSGLAGGWQFF.

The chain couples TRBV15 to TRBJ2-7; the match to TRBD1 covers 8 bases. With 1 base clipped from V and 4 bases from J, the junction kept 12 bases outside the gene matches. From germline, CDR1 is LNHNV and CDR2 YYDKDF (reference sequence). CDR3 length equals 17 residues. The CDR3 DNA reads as TGTGCCACCAGCAGAGGATCCCCAGGACAGGGAATATACGAGCAGTACTTC. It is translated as CATSRGSPGQGIYEQYF.

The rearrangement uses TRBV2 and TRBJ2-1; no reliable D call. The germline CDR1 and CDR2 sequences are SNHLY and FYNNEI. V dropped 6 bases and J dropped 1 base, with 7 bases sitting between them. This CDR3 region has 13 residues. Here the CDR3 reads CASSLESYNEQFF. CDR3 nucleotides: TGTGCCAGCAGCCTAGAGTCCTACAATGAGCAGTTCTTC.

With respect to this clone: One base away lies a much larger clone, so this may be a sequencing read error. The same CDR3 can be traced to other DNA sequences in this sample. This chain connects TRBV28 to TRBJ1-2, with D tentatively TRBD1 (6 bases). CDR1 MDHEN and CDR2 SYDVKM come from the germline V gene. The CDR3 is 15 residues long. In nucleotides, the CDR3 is TGTGCCAGCAGCTTATTCGGAGCACAGGGTTCTGGCTACACCTTC. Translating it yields CASSLFGAQGSGYTF.

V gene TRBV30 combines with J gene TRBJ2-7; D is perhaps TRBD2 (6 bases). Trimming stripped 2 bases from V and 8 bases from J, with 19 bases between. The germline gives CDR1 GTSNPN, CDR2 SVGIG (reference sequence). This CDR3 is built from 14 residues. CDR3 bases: TGTGCCTGGAGTCGGGAGCAGTCCCTTTTGAAGCAGTACTTC. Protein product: CAWSREQSLLKQYF.

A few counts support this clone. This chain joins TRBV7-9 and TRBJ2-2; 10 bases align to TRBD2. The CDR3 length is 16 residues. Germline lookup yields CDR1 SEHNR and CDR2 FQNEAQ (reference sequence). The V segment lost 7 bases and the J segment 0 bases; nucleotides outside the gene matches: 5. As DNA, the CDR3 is TGTGCCAGCACCGGGACTAGCGTCCCGAACACCGGGGAGCTGTTTTTT. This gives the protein CASTGTSVPNTGELFF.

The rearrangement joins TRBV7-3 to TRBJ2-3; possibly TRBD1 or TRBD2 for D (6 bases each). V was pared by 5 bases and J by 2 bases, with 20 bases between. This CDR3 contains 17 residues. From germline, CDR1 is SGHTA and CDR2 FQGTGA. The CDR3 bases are TGTGCCAGCAGCCCCCTGTTGGGGGGCCCCCACACAGATACGCAGTATTTT. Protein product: CASSPLLGGPHTDTQYF.

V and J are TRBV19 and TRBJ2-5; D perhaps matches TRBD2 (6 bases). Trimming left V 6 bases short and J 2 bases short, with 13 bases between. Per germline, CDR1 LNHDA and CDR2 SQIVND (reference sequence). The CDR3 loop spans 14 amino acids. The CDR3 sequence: CASSRGSGQETQYF. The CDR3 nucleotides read TGTGCCAGTAGCCGGGGGAGTGGGCAAGAGACCCAGTACTTC.

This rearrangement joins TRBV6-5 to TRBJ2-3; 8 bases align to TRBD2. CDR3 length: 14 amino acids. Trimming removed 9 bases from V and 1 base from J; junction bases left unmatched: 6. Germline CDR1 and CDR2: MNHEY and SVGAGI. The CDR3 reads CASTQAGGTDTQYF. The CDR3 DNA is TGTGCCAGTACGCAAGCGGGAGGCACAGATACGCAGTATTTT.

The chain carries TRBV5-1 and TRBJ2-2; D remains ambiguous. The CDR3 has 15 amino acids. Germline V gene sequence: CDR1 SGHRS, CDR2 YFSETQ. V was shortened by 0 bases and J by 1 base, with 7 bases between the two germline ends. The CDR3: CASSLGQRNTGELFF. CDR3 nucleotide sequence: TGCGCCAGCAGCTTGGGTCAGCGGAACACCGGGGAGCTGTTTTTT.

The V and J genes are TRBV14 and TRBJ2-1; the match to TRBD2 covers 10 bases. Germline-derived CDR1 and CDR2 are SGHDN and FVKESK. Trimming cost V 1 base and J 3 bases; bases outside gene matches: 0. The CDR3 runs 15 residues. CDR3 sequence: CASSQASGGYNEQFF. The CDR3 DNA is TGTGCCAGCAGCCAAGCTAGCGGGGGCTACAATGAGCAGTTCTTC.

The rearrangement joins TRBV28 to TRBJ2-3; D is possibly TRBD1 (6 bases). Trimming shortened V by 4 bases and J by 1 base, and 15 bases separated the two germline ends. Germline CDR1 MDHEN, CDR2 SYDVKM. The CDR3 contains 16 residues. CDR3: CASSSVTGRGTDTQYF. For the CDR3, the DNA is TGTGCCAGCAGTTCCGTCACAGGGCGGGGCACAGATACGCAGTATTTT.

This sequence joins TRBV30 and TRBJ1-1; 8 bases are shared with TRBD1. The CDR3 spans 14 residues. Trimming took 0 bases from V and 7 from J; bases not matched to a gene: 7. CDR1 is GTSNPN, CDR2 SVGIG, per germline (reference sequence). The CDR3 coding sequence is TGTGCCTGGAGTGTATGGCAGGGGGCGGTTGAAGCTTTCTTT. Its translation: CAWSVWQGAVEAFF.

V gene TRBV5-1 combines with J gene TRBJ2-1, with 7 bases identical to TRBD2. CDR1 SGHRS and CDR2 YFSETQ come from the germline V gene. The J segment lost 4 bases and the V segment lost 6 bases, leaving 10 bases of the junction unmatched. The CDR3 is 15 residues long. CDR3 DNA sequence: TGCGCCAGCAACTGGGCTAGCGGAGAATACAATGAGCAGTTCTTC. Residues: CASNWASGEYNEQFF.

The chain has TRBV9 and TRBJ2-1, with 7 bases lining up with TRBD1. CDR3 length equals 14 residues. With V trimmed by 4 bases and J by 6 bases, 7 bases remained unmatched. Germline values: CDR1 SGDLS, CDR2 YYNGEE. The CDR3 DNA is TGTGCCAGCAGCCCGAGACAGGGTTCCAATGAGCAGTTCTTC. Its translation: CASSPRQGSNEQFF.

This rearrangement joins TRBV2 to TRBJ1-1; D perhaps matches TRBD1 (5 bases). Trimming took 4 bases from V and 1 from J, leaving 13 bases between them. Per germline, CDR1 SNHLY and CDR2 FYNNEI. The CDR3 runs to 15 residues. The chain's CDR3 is CASSVEGVGNTEAFF. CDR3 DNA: TGTGCCAGCAGTGTCGAAGGGGTGGGGAACACTGAAGCTTTCTTT.